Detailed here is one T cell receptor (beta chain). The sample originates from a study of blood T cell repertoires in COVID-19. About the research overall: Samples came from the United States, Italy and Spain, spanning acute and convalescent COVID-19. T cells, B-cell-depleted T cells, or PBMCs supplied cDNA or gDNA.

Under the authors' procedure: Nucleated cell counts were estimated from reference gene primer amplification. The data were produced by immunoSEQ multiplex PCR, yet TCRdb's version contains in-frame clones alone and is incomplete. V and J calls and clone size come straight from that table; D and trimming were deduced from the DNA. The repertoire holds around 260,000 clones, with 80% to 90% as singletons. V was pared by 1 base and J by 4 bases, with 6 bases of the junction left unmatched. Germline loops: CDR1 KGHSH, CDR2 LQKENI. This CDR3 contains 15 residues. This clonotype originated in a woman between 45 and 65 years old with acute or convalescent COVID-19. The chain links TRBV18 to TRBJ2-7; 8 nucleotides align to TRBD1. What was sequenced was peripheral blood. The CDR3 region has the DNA TGTGCCAGCTCACCACTCGGGACAGGTCTTTACGAGCAGTACTTC. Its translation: CASSPLGTGLYEQYF.